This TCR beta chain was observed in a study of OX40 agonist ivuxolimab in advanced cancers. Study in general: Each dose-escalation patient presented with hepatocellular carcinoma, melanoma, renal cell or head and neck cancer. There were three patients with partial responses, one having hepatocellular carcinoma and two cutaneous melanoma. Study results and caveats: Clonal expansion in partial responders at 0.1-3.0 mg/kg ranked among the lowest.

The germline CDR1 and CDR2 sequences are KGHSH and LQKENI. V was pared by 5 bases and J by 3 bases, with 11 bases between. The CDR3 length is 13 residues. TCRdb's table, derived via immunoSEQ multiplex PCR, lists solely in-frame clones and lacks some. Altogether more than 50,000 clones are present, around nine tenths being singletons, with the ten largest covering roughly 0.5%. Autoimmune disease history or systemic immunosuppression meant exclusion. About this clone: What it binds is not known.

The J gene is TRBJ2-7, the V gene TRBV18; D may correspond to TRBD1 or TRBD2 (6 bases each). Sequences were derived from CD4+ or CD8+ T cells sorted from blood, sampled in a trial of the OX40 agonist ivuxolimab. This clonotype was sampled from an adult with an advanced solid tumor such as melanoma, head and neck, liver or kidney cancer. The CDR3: CASSTGGGYEQYF. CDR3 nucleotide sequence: TGTGCCAGCTCAACCGGGGGCGGCTACGAGCAGTACTTC.